The 22 T cell receptor beta chains presented below share a single source sample, sequenced in a study of T cell clonality in common variable immunodeficiency. Profiled with immunoSEQ multiplex PCR; TCRdb holds only in-frame clones, not every one. The profile covers 40,000 to 50,000 clones, none occurring a single time. Sequencing was carried out using peripheral blood mononuclear cells. Source of these receptors: a person between 18 and 75 years old in good health.

This clone has at least ten counts. The read terminates 3 residues ahead of where the CDR3 ends, so the germline J gene completes it. The rearrangement joins TRBV20-1 to TRBJ1-4; the match to TRBD1 covers 7 bases. From germline, CDR1 is DFQATT and CDR2 SNEGSKA (reference sequence). The CDR3 sequence is 14 residues long. The covered CDR3 bases are TGCAGTGCTAGACGACAGGGATGGGAATCACCA. This codes for CSARRQGWESP. The entire CDR3 protein is CSARRQGWESPLFF.

This clone came up many times. The covered CDR3 bases are TGTGCCAGAAGCTTGGACTGGGCCGAAAAA. This codes for CARSLDWAEK. In full, the CDR3 reads CARSLDWAEKLFF. The J gene is TRBJ1-4, the V gene TRBV5-3; D is uncertain. The read ends 3 residues early relative to the CDR3; the germline J gene fills the gap. TRBV5-3 is placed among ORFs of uncertain function. V lost 0 bases, J lost 8 bases, and 8 bases lay in between. CDR3 length: 13 residues.

This clone has at least ten counts. The CDR3 end is not reached by the read, which stops 3 residues before it; the germline J gene fills it in. This chain links TRBV5-1 with TRBJ1-1; D is ambiguous. The CDR3 covers 15 residues. CDR1 is SGHRS and CDR2 is YFSETQ in the germline V gene. The germline V and J ends were trimmed by 4 bases and 0 bases, with 13 bases remaining between them. The CDR3 spells CASSKDLQLNTEAFF. The sequenced part of the CDR3 DNA is TGCGCCAGCAGCAAAGATTTACAGTTGAACACTGAA. The full variable domain, its missing parts supplied by reference TRBV5-1 and TRBJ1-1, is KAGVTQTPRYLIKTRGQQVTLSCSPISGHRSVSWYQQTPGQGLQFLFEYFSETQRNKGNFPGRFSGRQFSNSRSEMNVSTLELGDSALYLCASSKDLQLNTEAFFGQGTRLTVV.

Ten or more counts support this clone. CDR3 loop: CASSFWGDAGELFF. The sequenced CDR3 bases are TGTGCCAGCAGTTTCTGGGGGGATGCCGGGGAG. This rearrangement joins TRBV6-2 or TRBV6-3 to TRBJ2-2, with TRBD2 as a possible D gene (6 bases). Read sequence stops 3 residues before the CDR3 end, and the germline J gene provides the missing end. The CDR3 totals 14 residues. Deletions cut 4 bases from V and 6 bases from J, with 12 bases between. Germline-derived CDR1 and CDR2 are MNHEY and SVGEGT.

This clone was counted many times. The CDR3 goes on 3 residues after the read ends, and that part is filled in from the germline J gene. This chain links TRBV30 with TRBJ1-1; 9 nucleotides align to TRBD1. This CDR3 has 18 residues. Per germline, CDR1 GTSNPN and CDR2 SVGIG (reference sequence). Unmatched junction bases numbered 11, after V lost 0 bases and J lost 0 bases. The CDR3 is CAWSVSRTGTGMNTEAFF. The sequenced part of the CDR3 DNA is TGTGCCTGGAGTGTATCGCGTACCGGGACAGGGATGAACACTGAA.

Ten or more counts support this clone. The CDR3 is cut off 3 residues early in the read; its end comes from the germline J gene. This chain uses TRBV19 with TRBJ2-3; TRBD2 agrees at 8 bases. Germline trimming cut 5 bases from V and 3 bases from J; bases unmatched to any gene: 4. CDR3 size: 14 residues. The germline CDR1 and CDR2 sequences are LNHDA and SQIVND (reference sequence). The CDR3 loop reads CASSSGTRTDTQYF. CDR3 bases read: TGTGCCAGTAGTTCCGGGACTAGGACAGATACG. Full variable domain (remainder filled in from reference TRBV19 and TRBJ2-3): DGGITQSPKYLFRKEGQNVTLSCEQNLNHDAMYWYRQDPGQGLRLIYYSQIVNDFQKGDIAEGYSVSREKKESFPLTVTSAQKNPTAFYLCASSSGTRTDTQYFGPGTRLTVL.

In regard to this clone: The read terminates 3 residues ahead of where the CDR3 ends, so the germline J gene completes it. The chain carries TRBV18 and TRBJ1-2; 11 nucleotides align to TRBD1. The CDR3 contains 14 residues. Germline CDR1 is KGHSH and CDR2 is LQKENI. The CDR3 is CASSPGQGAYDYTF. The sequenced CDR3 bases are TGTGCCAGCTCACCAGGACAGGGGGCCTACGAC.

Regarding this clone: This may be a read error: a much more frequent sequence differs by one nucleotide. The read comes to an end 3 residues before the CDR3 does, leaving the germline J gene to fill in the end. The V gene is TRBV30, the J gene TRBJ2-2; 8 nucleotides agree with TRBD1. Germline V gene data show CDR1 as GTSNPN and CDR2 as SVGIG (reference sequence). CDR3 length: 14 residues. CDR3 amino acids: CAWTGTGGREKLFF. The CDR3 bases that were read are TGTGCCTGGACGGGGACAGGCGGACGGGAAAAG.

About this clone: Read sequence stops 3 residues before the CDR3 end, and the germline J gene provides the missing end. The rearrangement links TRBV7-6 to TRBJ2-5; 7 nucleotides align to TRBD1. The germline CDR1 and CDR2 sequences are SGHVS and FNYEAQ. Trimming took 2 bases from V and 3 from J; bases not matched to a gene: 3. This CDR3 has 14 amino acids. The sequenced CDR3 bases are TGTGCCAGCAGCTTATCGCAGGGGGAAGAGACC. Translation gives CASSLSQGEET. The whole CDR3 sequence reads CASSLSQGEETQYF.

A word on this clone: The CDR3 end falls 3 residues outside the read, so it is completed with the germline J gene. The chain is built from TRBV5-1 and TRBJ1-2, with a weak D call TRBD1 (5 bases). The CDR3 is 13 amino acids. Looked up from germline, CDR1 is SGHRS and CDR2 is YFSETQ. The sequenced part of the CDR3 DNA is TGCGCCAGCTTACAATCCCAGGGAGGCGAC. Amino acid sequence: CASLQSQGGD. The full CDR3 protein reads CASLQSQGGDYTF.

This clone was detected ten times or more. Read data end 3 residues before the CDR3 end; the end is taken from the germline J gene. This chain joins TRBV7-6 and TRBJ2-6; D uncertain. V dropped 3 bases and J dropped 0 bases, with 6 bases sitting between them. Germline V gene sequence: CDR1 SGHVS, CDR2 FNYEAQ. The CDR3 covers 15 residues. The part of the CDR3 DNA that was read is TGTGCCAGCAGCTTGCGGAGCTCTGGGGCCAACGTC. Amino acid sequence: CASSLRSSGANV. The full CDR3 sequence reads CASSLRSSGANVLTF. The whole variable domain, remainder taken from reference TRBV7-6 and TRBJ2-6, is GAGVSQSPRYKVTKRGQDVALRCDPISGHVSLYWYRQALGQGPEFLTYFNYEAQQDKSGLPNDRFSAERPEGSISTLTIQRTEQRDSAMYRCASSLRSSGANVLTFGAGSRLTVL.

This clone occurred many times. The read terminates 3 residues before the CDR3 end, so the remaining end is supplied by the germline J gene. The rearrangement joins TRBV7-8 to TRBJ2-5; D perhaps matches TRBD2 (6 bases). CDR1 SGHVS and CDR2 FQNEAQ come from the germline V gene. This CDR3 is built from 15 residues. Trimming stripped 4 bases from V and 7 bases from J, with 19 bases between. The sequenced CDR3 bases are TGTGCCAGCAGCTCCCCGGACGGGAGAAGGGGGACC. Translated: CASSSPDGRRGT. Given in full, the CDR3 is CASSSPDGRRGTQYF.

This clone came up a few times. The read comes to an end 3 residues before the CDR3 does, leaving the germline J gene to fill in the end. This chain uses TRBV5-1 with TRBJ2-7, with 10 bases fitting TRBD1. The length of the CDR3 is 17 residues. The J segment lost 2 bases and the V segment lost 3 bases, leaving 11 bases of the junction unmatched. Germline CDR1 SGHRS, CDR2 YFSETQ. The sequenced part of the CDR3 DNA is TGCGCCAGCAGCTCAATACCGGGACAGGGGTCGACCTACGAG. It translates to CASSSIPGQGSTYE. The entire CDR3 reads CASSSIPGQGSTYEQYF.

This clone occurred many times. Coverage ceases 3 residues before the CDR3 finishes, and the germline J gene fills in the end. The chain recombines TRBV6-1 with TRBJ2-3; maybe TRBD1 (5 bases). The CDR3 is made up of 14 amino acids. Germline CDR1 reads MNHNS; CDR2 reads SASEGT. Trimming removed 0 bases from V and 4 bases from J, with 8 bases in between. CDR3 DNA, as far as it was read: TGTGCCAGCAGTGAAGCCCAGGGCCCAGATACG. It specifies CASSEAQGPDT. The entire CDR3 protein is CASSEAQGPDTQYF.

This clone was observed a few times. The CDR3 end falls 3 residues outside the read, so it is completed with the germline J gene. The genes are TRBV5-6 and TRBJ1-1; unclear D gene. V lost 2 bases to trimming and J lost 1 base, with 9 bases between them. The germline V gene encodes CDR1 SGHDT and CDR2 YYEEEE. This CDR3 has 14 amino acids. The part of the CDR3 DNA that was read is TGTGCCAGCAGCTTAAAACACAGGAACACTGAA. Translated, it gives CASSLKHRNTE. The whole CDR3 protein is CASSLKHRNTEAFF.

As regards this clone: Sequencing ends 3 residues short of the CDR3 end; the germline J gene provides the rest. The rearrangement joins TRBV5-1 to TRBJ2-2; no firm D call. The CDR3 covers 15 residues. The germline V gene has CDR1 SGHRS and CDR2 YFSETQ. The CDR3 reads CASSLHITDNEKLFF. The part of the CDR3 DNA that was read is TGCGCCAGCAGCTTGCATATAACAGATAATGAAAAG.

In its sample, this clone was seen many times. The sequenced fragment ends 3 residues before the CDR3 boundary, so the rest is inferred from the germline J gene. The chain has TRBV30 and TRBJ2-7; D uncertain. There are 12 residues in the CDR3. Trimming removed 0 bases at V and 2 bases at J, with 5 bases between. From germline, CDR1 is GTSNPN and CDR2 SVGIG (reference sequence). CDR3: CAWSVHAYEQYF. The sequenced part of the CDR3 DNA is TGTGCCTGGAGTGTACACGCCTACGAG.

The sample holds many counts of this clone. The CDR3 goes on 3 residues after the read ends, and that part is filled in from the germline J gene. The chain carries TRBV19 and TRBJ2-3; D may be TRBD2 (6 bases). This CDR3 region has 15 residues. V dropped 4 bases and J dropped 0 bases, with 11 bases sitting between them. From germline, CDR1 is LNHDA and CDR2 SQIVND (reference sequence). The covered CDR3 bases are TGTGCCAGTAGTACCGGGGGAAAGAGCACAGATACG. Translating gives CASSTGGKSTDT. The whole CDR3 protein reads CASSTGGKSTDTQYF.

This clone was seen at least ten times. Sequencing ends 3 residues short of the CDR3 end; the germline J gene provides the rest. V is TRBV5-1 and J is TRBJ2-3, with 9 bases lining up with TRBD2. Germline V gene sequence: CDR1 SGHRS, CDR2 YFSETQ. Trimming cost V 4 bases and J 2 bases; bases outside gene matches: 8. The CDR3 totals 16 residues. CDR3 sequence: CASSAAGLAVTDTQYF. CDR3 DNA, as far as it was read: TGCGCCAGCAGCGCCGCGGGACTAGCCGTCACAGATACG.

This clone was found many times. The read comes to an end 3 residues before the CDR3 does, leaving the germline J gene to fill in the end. The rearrangement links TRBV4-2 to TRBJ2-7; D gene ambiguous. Trimming took 2 bases from V and 3 from J, leaving 8 bases between them. CDR3 size: 13 residues. CDR1 is LGHNA and CDR2 is YNFKEQ in the germline V gene. Partial CDR3 DNA: TGTGCCAGCAGCCAATACACCCACTACGAG. Amino acids: CASSQYTHYE. The full CDR3 sequence reads CASSQYTHYEQYF.

This clone turned up a few times. The read comes to an end 3 residues before the CDR3 does, leaving the germline J gene to fill in the end. This chain links TRBV10-2 with TRBJ2-1; maybe TRBD2 (5 bases). CDR3 length equals 13 residues. The germline gives CDR1 WSHSY, CDR2 SAAADI. Trimming left V 8 bases short and J 7 bases short, with 15 bases between. The chain's CDR3 is CASAVGVGNEQFF. Incomplete CDR3 DNA: TGCGCCAGCGCCGTCGGGGTGGGAAATGAG.

Notes on this clone: With a much larger clone just one base away, this may be a read error. The CDR3 end is not reached by the read, which stops 3 residues before it; the germline J gene fills it in. The rearrangement joins TRBV11-2 to TRBJ1-4, with 9 bases lining up with TRBD1. Per the germline V gene, CDR1 is SGHAT and CDR2 is FQNNGV. The CDR3 runs to 15 residues. CDR3 sequence reads: CASSLETGGYSPLFF. The CDR3 DNA, read in part, is TGTGCCAGCAGCTTGGAGACAGGGGGGTACTCACCA.